The 28 T cell receptor beta chains reported below all come from one sample, sequenced in a study of blood T cell repertoires in COVID-19. TCRdb's copy holds only in-frame clones and misses some; the assay was immunoSEQ multiplex PCR. The data contain 80,000 to 100,000 clones, roughly 96% of them seen just once; the ten biggest clones take up approximately 4.3%. What was sequenced was peripheral blood. Receptor source: a human donor with active COVID-19. The donor label of this sample is uncertain.

The chain employs TRBV19 and TRBJ1-2, with D uncertain. CDR1 LNHDA and CDR2 SQIVND come from the germline V gene (reference sequence). The CDR3 contains 13 residues. The germline V and J ends were trimmed by 9 bases and 5 bases, with 16 bases remaining between them. The CDR3 here is CASGNPFLYGYTF. DNA of the CDR3: TGTGCCAGCGGGAACCCTTTCCTTTATGGCTACACCTTC.

The rearrangement links TRBV28 to TRBJ1-5; perhaps TRBD1 as D (6 bases). Between the trimmed V and J ends, which lost 6 bases and 0 bases, there was a span of 15 bases. Germline V gene lookup returns CDR1 MDHEN and CDR2 SYDVKM. CDR3 length equals 16 residues. The DNA for the CDR3 is TGTGCCAGCAGCCGAAGACAGGTGAATAGCAATCAGCCCCAGCATTTT. This sequence encodes CASSRRQVNSNQPQHF.

The sample holds a few counts of this clone. The J gene is TRBJ1-2, the V gene TRBV28; D is uncertain. Between the trimmed V and J ends, which lost 3 bases and 7 bases, there was a span of 9 bases. This CDR3 has 12 residues. Germline CDR1 and CDR2: MDHEN and SYDVKM. The CDR3: CASSFMEGGYTF. As DNA, the CDR3 is TGTGCCAGCAGTTTCATGGAGGGTGGCTACACCTTC.

The genes are TRBV6-2 or TRBV6-3 and TRBJ2-4, with 8 bases matching TRBD1. Germline V gene sequence: CDR1 MNHEY, CDR2 SVGEGT. Trimming removed 5 bases from V and 0 bases from J; junction bases left unmatched: 15. The CDR3 sequence is 19 residues long. This CDR3 reads CASSVPGQARTLAKNIQYF. As DNA, the CDR3 is TGTGCCAGCAGTGTACCGGGACAGGCGAGAACACTAGCCAAAAACATTCAGTACTTC.

The CDR3 reads CASGSAGVGQETQYF. CDR3 DNA sequence: TGTGCTAGTGGTTCAGCGGGAGTCGGGCAAGAGACCCAGTACTTC. The chain joins TRBV12-5 to TRBJ2-5; 8 positions agree with TRBD2. V lost 4 bases, J lost 2 bases, and 6 bases stayed unmatched. The CDR3 loop spans 15 amino acids. Germline CDR1 LGHNT, CDR2 FRNRAP.

The J gene is TRBJ2-5, the V gene TRBV28; D perhaps matches TRBD2 (6 bases). This CDR3 comprises 11 residues. The germline V gene has CDR1 MDHEN and CDR2 SYDVKM. With 5 bases removed from V and 10 bases from J, the gap between germline ends came to 11 bases. In DNA form, the CDR3 reads TGTGCCAGCAGTAACCTGGGGGGCCAGTACTTC. This translates into CASSNLGGQYF. The entire variable domain, with the rest obtained from reference TRBV28 and TRBJ2-5, is as follows: DVKVTQSSRYLVKRTGEKVFLECVQDMDHENMFWYRQDPGLGLRLIYFSYDVKMKEKGDIPEGYSVSREKKERFSLILESASTNQTSMYLCASSNLGGQYFGPGTRLLVL.

In this sample, this clone turned up a few times. The V call is TRBV11-3, the J call TRBJ2-7; D is perhaps TRBD1 (6 bases). Looked up from germline, CDR1 is SGHNT and CDR2 is YENEEA. The germline V and J ends were trimmed by 5 bases and 10 bases, with 18 bases remaining between them. This CDR3 has 13 amino acids. CDR3 nucleotides: TGTGCCAGCAGCCAGGGGTCGGGGATGGGCCAGTACTTC. Protein sequence: CASSQGSGMGQYF.

V usage is TRBV4-3 and J usage is TRBJ2-7; TRBD1 is a possible D gene (5 bases). Germline lookup yields CDR1 LGHNA and CDR2 YSLEER. Trimming pared 5 bases from V and 5 bases from J, leaving 13 bases between. The CDR3 has 13 residues. CDR3 DNA: TGCGCCAGCAGCGTCGACCAGGGTGACGAGCAGTACTTC. Translating it yields CASSVDQGDEQYF.

The genes are TRBV18 and TRBJ2-1; perhaps TRBD2 as D (5 bases). V lost 4 bases, J lost 0 bases, and 13 bases lay in between. The CDR3 covers 16 residues. Looked up from germline, CDR1 is KGHSH and CDR2 is LQKENI. The CDR3 coding sequence is TGTGCCAGCTCACTTCCGGGGTCGAGCTCCTACAATGAGCAGTTCTTC. Translated: CASSLPGSSSYNEQFF. Full variable domain (missing parts from reference TRBV18 and TRBJ2-1): NAGVMQNPRHLVRRRGQEARLRCSPMKGHSHVYWYRQLPEEGLKFMVYLQKENIIDESGMPKERFSAEFPKEGPSILRIQQVVRGDSAAYFCASSLPGSSSYNEQFFGPGTRLTVL.

The chain employs TRBV5-1 and TRBJ2-7; D unresolved. Germline V gene sequence: CDR1 SGHRS, CDR2 YFSETQ. This CDR3 has 13 residues. Trimming took off 0 bases at V and 7 bases at J, with 11 bases between the two ends. The CDR3 sequence: CASSLVHRIEQYF. In DNA, the CDR3 is TGCGCCAGCAGCTTGGTACACCGTATAGAGCAGTACTTC.

J is TRBJ2-5 and V is TRBV7-6; a weak D match, TRBD1 (6 bases). Trimming removed 0 bases at V and 5 bases at J, with 13 bases between. The CDR3 consists of 15 residues. Germline V gives CDR1 SGHVS, CDR2 FNYEAQ. This chain's CDR3 is CASSLAGTQSETQYF. In nucleotides, the CDR3 is TGTGCCAGCAGCTTAGCGGGGACACAGAGTGAGACCCAGTACTTC.

The chain couples TRBV11-3 to TRBJ2-2; no reliable D call. Trimming took 5 bases from V and 3 from J, leaving 10 bases between them. Germline V gene data show CDR1 as SGHNT and CDR2 as YENEEA. The CDR3 loop spans 14 amino acids. The CDR3 is CASSKKQDTGELFF. Here the CDR3 DNA reads TGTGCCAGCAGCAAAAAGCAAGACACCGGGGAGCTGTTTTTT.

The genes are TRBV9 and TRBJ2-5; 7 nucleotides agree with TRBD2. The V gene end was trimmed by 1 base and the J gene end by 3 bases; junction bases not matched to a gene: 9. The CDR3 spans 16 residues. CDR1 and CDR2 from the germline V gene are SGDLS and YYNGEE. CDR3 coding DNA: TGTGCCAGCAGCGTAAAAGGGGCGGGAGTGGAAGAGACCCAGTACTTC. Translating gives CASSVKGAGVEETQYF.

This clone is a singleton in its sample. This CDR3 reads CASSSDRGFSDTQYF. In DNA form, the CDR3 reads TGTGCCAGCAGTTCGGACAGGGGATTTTCAGATACGCAGTATTTT. The chain is built from TRBV6-2 or TRBV6-3 and TRBJ2-3; TRBD1 aligns across 9 bases. Looked up from germline, CDR1 is MNHEY and CDR2 is SVGEGT. CDR3 length: 15 amino acids. With V trimmed by 4 bases and J by 4 bases, 6 bases remained unmatched.

CDR3 region: CAGGTVGYEQYF. CDR3 coding DNA: TGTGCCGGCGGGACGGTGGGCTACGAGCAGTACTTC. The V call is TRBV2, the J call TRBJ2-7; TRBD2 is a possible D gene (6 bases). V lost 11 bases and J 3 bases, leaving 14 bases between the germline ends. This CDR3 is 12 amino acids long. Germline CDR1 is SNHLY and CDR2 is FYNNEI.

V usage is TRBV5-1 and J usage is TRBJ2-7; TRBD2 agrees at 11 bases. The CDR3 length is 15 residues. Per germline, CDR1 SGHRS and CDR2 YFSETQ. The trim removed 0 bases at V and 2 bases at J, leaving 1 base unmatched. The CDR3 DNA reads TGCGCCAGCAGCTTGGTAGCGGGGGGGACCTACGAGCAGTACTTC. Its protein is CASSLVAGGTYEQYF.

The chain uses TRBV5-1 and TRBJ2-1; 14 positions agree with TRBD2. J lost 7 bases, V lost 3 bases, and 3 bases had no gene match. This CDR3 region has 15 residues. Germline V gene lookup returns CDR1 SGHRS and CDR2 YFSETQ. DNA of the CDR3: TGCGCCAGCAGCTGGACTAGCGGGGGGCCGAATGAGCAGTTCTTC. As protein: CASSWTSGGPNEQFF.

In its sample, this clone was seen once. CDR3 nucleotide sequence: TGTGCCAGCAGTTACAAACTAGCCTACGAGCAGTACTTC. Its protein is CASSYKLAYEQYF. This chain links TRBV6-2 or TRBV6-3 with TRBJ2-7; D might be TRBD2 (5 bases). This CDR3 region has 13 residues. Trimming cost V 2 bases and J 2 bases, with 7 bases left between them. The germline V gene has CDR1 MNHEY and CDR2 SVGEGT.

This clone was seen only once. The V gene is TRBV7-9, the J gene TRBJ2-7, with TRBD2 identical over 7 bases. Germline V gene lookup returns CDR1 SEHNR and CDR2 FQNEAQ (reference sequence). The CDR3 sequence is 16 residues long. The junction had 13 bases not matched to a gene; V was cut back by 7 bases and J by 1 base. The CDR3 spells CASIDQASGKSYEQYF. CDR3 DNA sequence: TGTGCCAGCATCGACCAGGCTAGCGGAAAGTCCTACGAGCAGTACTTC.

The chain has TRBV5-1 and TRBJ1-2; 8 nucleotides align to TRBD1. Germline loops: CDR1 SGHRS, CDR2 YFSETQ. This CDR3 has 14 amino acids. V shed 4 bases, J shed 3 bases, and the junction held 5 bases outside the gene matches. CDR3 amino acids: CASSVSGGDYGYTF. The CDR3 DNA is TGCGCCAGCAGCGTATCAGGGGGCGACTATGGCTACACCTTC.

J is TRBJ1-4 and V is TRBV4-1, with 9 bases that match TRBD1. The CDR3 length is 16 residues. V was pared by 2 bases and J by 4 bases, with 5 bases of the junction left unmatched. CDR1 and CDR2 (germline): MGHRA, YSYEKL. The CDR3 DNA is TGCGCCAGCAGCCAATCCGGACAGGGGCGTAATGAAAAACTGTTTTTT. It codes for CASSQSGQGRNEKLFF.

The chain combines TRBV19 with TRBJ1-1; D ambiguous. CDR1 is LNHDA and CDR2 is SQIVND in the germline V gene (reference sequence). The CDR3 totals 17 residues. Trimming took off 2 bases at V and 4 bases at J, with 20 bases between the two ends. For the CDR3, the DNA is TGTGCCAGTAGTATACTTTCTAAGGTATACAGTCTCACTGAAGCTTTCTTT. It specifies CASSILSKVYSLTEAFF.

The chain combines TRBV19 with TRBJ1-5, with 7 bases aligning to TRBD1. Germline V gene sequence: CDR1 LNHDA, CDR2 SQIVND (reference sequence). V was pared by 5 bases and J by 5 bases, with 6 bases of the junction left unmatched. The length of the CDR3 is 14 residues. The CDR3 DNA sequence: TGTGCCAGTAGTCCGGGACAGCTAGATCAGCCCCAGCATTTT. It yields the protein CASSPGQLDQPQHF. Complete variable domain (other parts from reference TRBV19 and TRBJ1-5): DGGITQSPKYLFRKEGQNVTLSCEQNLNHDAMYWYRQDPGQGLRLIYYSQIVNDFQKGDIAEGYSVSREKKESFPLTVTSAQKNPTAFYLCASSPGQLDQPQHFGDGTRLSIL.

This clone was seen only once. The rearrangement joins TRBV19 to TRBJ2-2, with 7 bases that match TRBD2. Germline-derived CDR1 and CDR2 are LNHDA and SQIVND (reference sequence). V lost 5 bases and J lost 6; bases outside the gene matches: 9. The CDR3 covers 15 residues. CDR3 DNA sequence: TGTGCCAGTAGTTTTCCTAGCGGAGAATCCGGGGAGCTGTTTTTT. Translating gives CASSFPSGESGELFF. The full variable domain, its missing parts supplied by reference TRBV19 and TRBJ2-2, is DGGITQSPKYLFRKEGQNVTLSCEQNLNHDAMYWYRQDPGQGLRLIYYSQIVNDFQKGDIAEGYSVSREKKESFPLTVTSAQKNPTAFYLCASSFPSGESGELFFGEGSRLTVL.

This clone was found once. The chain uses TRBV7-2 and TRBJ2-7; 8 positions agree with TRBD1. The CDR3 spans 17 residues. The germline gives CDR1 SGHTA, CDR2 FQGNSA. J was trimmed by 2 bases and V by 3 bases; bases with no gene match: 12. As DNA, the CDR3 is TGTGCCAGCAGCTTCGTCACAGGGGGGCGGAACCCCTACGAGCAGTACTTC. This codes for CASSFVTGGRNPYEQYF.

Written as DNA, the CDR3 is TGTGCCAGCAGTCCACTAGCGGGAGTGTACAATGAGCAGTTCTTC. It specifies CASSPLAGVYNEQFF. The V and J genes are TRBV28 and TRBJ2-1, with 11 positions matching TRBD2. The CDR3 consists of 15 residues. V lost 5 bases and J lost 4; bases outside the gene matches: 4. Germline V gives CDR1 MDHEN, CDR2 SYDVKM. The full variable domain, rest sourced from reference TRBV28 and TRBJ2-1, is DVKVTQSSRYLVKRTGEKVFLECVQDMDHENMFWYRQDPGLGLRLIYFSYDVKMKEKGDIPEGYSVSREKKERFSLILESASTNQTSMYLCASSPLAGVYNEQFFGPGTRLTVL.

This rearrangement joins TRBV28 to TRBJ2-2; 16 bases align to TRBD2. V lost 5 bases, J lost 0 bases, and 0 bases stayed unmatched. CDR1 and CDR2 (germline): MDHEN, SYDVKM. The length of the CDR3 is 17 residues. The CDR3 nucleotides read TGTGCCAGCAGTGGGACTAGCGGGAGGGCGAACACCGGGGAGCTGTTTTTT. This translates into CASSGTSGRANTGELFF.

The chain links TRBV5-5 to TRBJ1-3; the D gene is possibly TRBD1 (6 bases). This CDR3 spans 15 amino acids. V was trimmed by 3 bases and J by 8 bases, leaving 18 bases between them. CDR1 is SGHKS and CDR2 is YYEKEE in the germline V gene (reference sequence). CDR3 DNA sequence: TGTGCCAGCAGCTCACTAACAGGGTGGGGAGACACCATATATTTT. It codes for CASSSLTGWGDTIYF. Full variable domain (outside the CDR3, taken from reference TRBV5-5 and TRBJ1-3): DAGVTQSPTHLIKTRGQQVTLRCSPISGHKSVSWYQQVLGQGPQFIFQYYEKEERGRGNFPDRFSARQFPNYSSELNVNALLLGDSALYLCASSSLTGWGDTIYFGEGSWLTVV.